The clone carrying this T cell receptor beta chain came up once. The antigen remains unidentified. The conserved final phenylalanine or tryptophan is absent from the CDR3, which likely points to a read error. The PCR made use of 60 Vbeta and 13 Jbeta primers. Sequenced by immunoSEQ multiplex PCR; TCRdb stores in-frame clones only, minus some. The sample records just over 150,000 clones, over 60% being singletons. The data originate from a study of cytomegalovirus exposure and HLA in healthy donors. Findings and caveats of the study: The presence/absence work took it that sequencing depth was about the same across donors. With high specificity and sensitivity, the classifier reportedly diagnosed cytomegalovirus status. As was reported, the HLA-A and HLA-B alleles of most subjects were accurately predicted from TCR beta sequences.

All donors participated as healthy donors of bone marrow. The CDR3 has 16 amino acids. Trimming stripped 2 bases from V and 7 bases from J, with 21 bases between. The germline CDR1 and CDR2 sequences are MGHRA and YSYEKL. What was sequenced was PBMCs. The receptor was derived from a woman aged 45 to 65 in good health and CMV-seropositive. This chain joins TRBV4-1 and TRBJ2-7; a weak D match, TRBD2 (5 bases). CDR3 in amino acids: CASSQPRSGLEGEQYL. The DNA of the CDR3 is TGCGCCAGCAGCCAACCGAGAAGCGGCCTTGAAGGAGAGCAGTACCTC.